This is a list of T cell receptor beta chains from one sample in a study of response to subunit inactivated influenza vaccine. TCRdb reprocessed the RT-PCR reads with MiXCR, giving one entry per CDR3 protein. The data contain about 700,000 distinct CDR3 sequences, over 11% of them singletons. Here the sequenced sample was PBMCs from blood, taken roughly 2 weeks before vaccination. The receptors stem from a man in his forties or fifties who received an inactivated influenza vaccine. Each CDR3 is given with its conserved first and last residue. The order of the fields is V gene, J gene, clone size, D gene, CDR3 DNA, CDR3 protein. The D gene is left open where the match is weak. Clone size is given for some rows only: seen once, a few or many times, or a class if the clone is expanded.

TRBV6-1	TRBJ1-4	few	-	TGTGCCAGCAGAAGACTCCAAGGGGAAAAACTGTTTTTT	CASRRLQGEKLFF
TRBV7-2	TRBJ1-6	many	-	TGTGCCAGCAGCTTCCCCGGTGGGGGATATAATTCACCCCTCCACTTT	CASSFPGGGYNSPLHF
TRBV30	TRBJ2-5	-	-	TGTGCCTGGAGTACAGGGTTGGAGACCCAGTACTTC	CAWSTGLETQYF
TRBV5-6	TRBJ2-1	-	-	TGTGCCAGCAGTGAAAAAGGACGGTTGGGGTCCTACAATGAGCAGTTCTTC	CASSEKGRLGSYNEQFF
TRBV6-2/TRBV6-3	TRBJ2-2	-	TRBD2	TGTGCCAGCAGCAGGACTAGCGGGAGAGAGAACACCGGGGAGCTGCTTTTT	CASSRTSGRENTGELLF
TRBV5-1	TRBJ2-3	many	TRBD1	TGCGCCAGCAGCTCGAACAGGGGGCGGAAAGATACGCAGTATTTT	CASSSNRGRKDTQYF
TRBV12-3/TRBV12-4	TRBJ1-5	few	TRBD1	TGTGCCAGCAGTTCGACAGGGGGCGCTTATCAGCCCCAGCATTTT	CASSSTGGAYQPQHF
TRBV28	TRBJ1-3	-	TRBD1	TGTGCCAGCAGCCAAGGAGGAGGACAGGGTGCTGGTGGAAACACCATATATTTT	CASSQGGGQGAGGNTIYF
TRBV12-3/TRBV12-4	TRBJ1-1	few	-	TGTGCCAGCAGTGCAATTGTGGGGTTGAACACTGAAGCTTTCTTT	CASSAIVGLNTEAFF
TRBV7-2	TRBJ1-1	few	TRBD1	TGTGCCAGCAGCGCTACACCGGGACAGGGGGTCAGCACTGAAGCTTTCTTT	CASSATPGQGVSTEAFF